This entry lists 14 T cell receptor beta chains sequenced from one sample in a study of early T cells in non-severe SARS-CoV-2 infection. TCRdb itself ran the 5' RACE reads through MiXCR, one entry per CDR3 protein. This sample carries about 64,000 distinct CDR3 sequences, 8% to 9% of them seen once, and the ten largest clones take roughly 12%. The material sequenced was whole blood, taken at baseline. These receptor sequences come from an adult who was a healthcare worker with PCR-confirmed SARS-CoV-2 infection or an uninfected control (not recorded which).

CDR3 nucleotide sequence: TGCAGTGCTAGTACAACTAGCGGGAGTCAAGGGTACAATGAGCAGTTCTTC. Protein product: CSASTTSGSQGYNEQFF. The V gene is TRBV20-1, the J gene TRBJ2-1; 11 bases map to TRBD2. V trimming: 3 bases; J trimming: 4 bases; junction bases outside the gene matches: 11. The CDR3 length is 17 residues. Germline V gene lookup returns CDR1 DFQATT and CDR2 SNEGSKA (reference sequence).

In its sample, this clonotype was seen a few times. V and J are TRBV12-3 or TRBV12-4 and TRBJ1-4, with a tentative D call TRBD1 (5 bases). Between the trimmed V and J ends, which lost 1 base and 7 bases, there was a span of 16 bases. CDR3 length equals 16 residues. CDR3 sequence: CASSLDVGTVPEKLFF. The CDR3, as DNA: TGTGCCAGCAGTTTAGACGTAGGGACCGTCCCTGAAAAACTGTTTTTT.

The chain links TRBV19 to TRBJ2-3; possible D gene TRBD1, 6 bases. This CDR3 contains 14 residues. In germline, CDR1 is LNHDA, CDR2 SQIVND (reference sequence). V lost 3 bases and J lost 3, with 10 bases in between. This CDR3 is CASSMGTPTDTQYF. CDR3 DNA sequence: TGTGCCAGTAGTATGGGGACACCAACAGATACGCAGTATTTT.

This clonotype was seen repeatedly, ten times or more. V is TRBV7-6 and J is TRBJ1-6, with a weak D call TRBD1 (5 bases). Germline V gene sequence: CDR1 SGHVS, CDR2 FNYEAQ. The CDR3 loop spans 16 amino acids. Trimming removed 5 bases at V and 6 bases at J, with 17 bases between. This CDR3 reads CASSPLEGLTNSPLHF. Here the CDR3 DNA reads TGTGCCAGCAGCCCTTTGGAGGGGTTGACTAATTCACCCCTCCACTTT.

The chain carries TRBV29-1 and TRBJ2-7; no reliable D call. Trimming left V 4 bases short and J 2 bases short, with 12 bases between. Germline assignment: CDR1 SQVTM and CDR2 ANQGSEA. The CDR3 length is 13 residues. CDR3 residues: CSVAQSQAYEQYF. In DNA form, the CDR3 reads TGCAGCGTTGCCCAGTCCCAGGCCTACGAGCAGTACTTC.

This clonotype was detected a few times. The rearrangement joins TRBV5-1 to TRBJ2-2, with 11 bases that match TRBD2. CDR1 and CDR2 (germline): SGHRS, YFSETQ. The CDR3 is 17 amino acids. J was trimmed by 6 bases and V by 1 base; bases with no gene match: 8. In DNA, the CDR3 is TGCGCCAGCAGCTTGCTTGGGCTAGCGGGAGGAGCCGGGGAGCTGTTTTTT. The encoded protein is CASSLLGLAGGAGELFF.

This clonotype was picked up a small number of times. The chain links TRBV5-6 to TRBJ2-7; D is ambiguous. Germline-derived CDR1 and CDR2 are SGHDT and YYEEEE. The CDR3 length is 15 residues. Trimming took off 6 bases at V and 0 bases at J, with 16 bases between the two ends. The DNA of the CDR3 is TGTGCCAGCACCGAACACGGACCAGGCTCCTACGAGCAGTACTTC. Translation: CASTEHGPGSYEQYF.

The chain has TRBV20-1 and TRBJ1-2; 10 nucleotides align to TRBD1. The CDR3 has 13 residues. J gave up 7 bases and V 2 bases, and 4 bases lay outside the gene matches. The V gene's germline CDR1 is DFQATT and CDR2 SNEGSKA (reference sequence). The DNA for the CDR3 is TGCAGTGCTAGACAGGACAGGGGGTCTGGCTACACCTTC. Amino acids: CSARQDRGSGYTF.

This clonotype has ten or more counts. V and J are TRBV4-1 and TRBJ2-4; 9 bases are shared with TRBD2. This CDR3 region has 17 residues. Germline-derived CDR1 and CDR2 are MGHRA and YSYEKL. Losses at the gene ends were 1 base for V and 2 bases for J; bases not matched to a gene: 6. DNA for the CDR3: TGCGCCAGCAGCCAAGGCGGGGGGGGTGATTCCAAAAACATTCAGTACTTC. It is translated as CASSQGGGGDSKNIQYF.

V and J are TRBV7-9 and TRBJ2-1, with 7 bases matching TRBD1. The CDR3 loop spans 15 amino acids. Trimming took 1 base from V and 6 from J; bases not matched to a gene: 6. From germline, CDR1 is SEHNR and CDR2 FQNEAQ (reference sequence). This CDR3 is CASSLDRGSVNEQFF. In nucleotides, the CDR3 is TGTGCCAGCAGCTTAGACAGGGGAAGTGTCAATGAGCAGTTCTTC.

This chain uses TRBV5-6 with TRBJ1-1; D may be TRBD1 (5 bases). The CDR3 length is 17 residues. The V end was cut by 4 bases, the J end by 0 bases, with 19 bases between. Germline V gene sequence: CDR1 SGHDT, CDR2 YYEEEE. The CDR3 sequence: CASSLTPLGTMNTEAFF. In DNA, the CDR3 is TGTGCCAGCAGCCTGACCCCCCTCGGGACCATGAACACTGAAGCTTTCTTT.

This chain connects TRBV5-4 to TRBJ2-7; 9 positions match TRBD2. This CDR3 comprises 16 residues. V was clipped by 4 bases and J by 2 bases; unmatched bases: 10. CDR1 is SGHNT and CDR2 is YYREEE in the germline V gene (reference sequence). The CDR3 region has the DNA TGTGCCAGCAGCATCGCATCGCGGGGGGGGACCTACGAGCAGTACTTC. Residues: CASSIASRGGTYEQYF.

This clonotype was detected a few times. The chain couples TRBV11-3 to TRBJ2-1; 11 positions match TRBD2. The CDR3 has 15 amino acids. The V segment lost 0 bases and the J segment 9 bases; nucleotides outside the gene matches: 4. Germline CDR1 is SGHNT and CDR2 is YENEEA. The CDR3 reads CASSLELAGEVEQFF. CDR3 sequence (DNA): TGTGCCAGCAGCTTAGAACTAGCGGGAGAGGTTGAGCAGTTCTTC.

The chain has TRBV7-2 and TRBJ1-4; D remains unclear. The germline CDR1 and CDR2 sequences are SGHTA and FQGNSA. The CDR3 extends over 15 amino acids. The V end lost 5 bases, the J end lost 0 bases, and 10 bases lay between the germline ends. The CDR3 reads CASSPDGATNEKLFF. CDR3 in DNA: TGTGCCAGCAGCCCTGACGGCGCAACTAATGAAAAACTGTTTTTT.